This TCR beta chain comes out of a study of blood T cell repertoires in COVID-19. Recruitment covered about two dozen US areas and drew participants whose ages spanned roughly 18 to 95 years. Participants had their cohort set by participant-reported clinical history. Two negative PCRs, clearance, or symptom resolution characterized the recovered Cohort 3 donors. Losses at the gene ends were 1 base for V and 2 bases for J; bases not matched to a gene: 3. CDR1 KGHDR and CDR2 SFDVKD come from the germline V gene. The CDR3 totals 16 residues. Method: immunoSEQ multiplex PCR; TCRdb's copy keeps in-frame clones and lacks some. The data show 150,000 or so clones, 82% seen once.

The J gene is TRBJ2-2, the V gene TRBV24-1; 7 nucleotides match TRBD1. The sample consisted of PBMCs or T cells enriched from blood (not recorded which). The sequence derives from a man aged 50-59 years who had recovered from COVID-19. CDR3 DNA sequence: TGTGCCACCAGTGATTTTGCAGGGGGTAACACCGGGGAGCTGTTTTTT. The encoded protein is CATSDFAGGNTGELFF.